The 27 T cell receptor beta chains in this list originate from one sample, sequenced in a study of blood T cells in healthy people across ages. Sample-barcoded 5' priming and a J-beta primer mix drove a second PCR of about 6 to 12 cycles. TCRdb reprocessed the 5' RACE reads with MiXCR, giving one entry per CDR3 protein. The sample yields approximately 1.5 million distinct CDR3 sequences, roughly two fifths seen once. The source material was blood. The receptor set was obtained from a woman aged 18 to 35 in good health.

This sequence joins TRBV5-1 and TRBJ2-3; 10 bases are a match to TRBD2. V was pared by 1 base and J by 2 bases, with 1 base of the junction left unmatched. The V gene's germline CDR1 is SGHRS and CDR2 YFSETQ. The CDR3 totals 15 residues. The CDR3 here is CASSLTSGVTDTQYF. For the CDR3, the DNA is TGCGCCAGCAGCTTGACTAGCGGGGTCACAGATACGCAGTATTTT.

The chain employs TRBV15 and TRBJ1-4; a weak D match, TRBD1 (5 bases). Trimming shortened V by 5 bases and J by 6 bases, and 16 bases separated the two germline ends. Germline V gene sequence: CDR1 LNHNV, CDR2 YYDKDF (reference sequence). This CDR3 spans 15 amino acids. CDR3 DNA: TGTGCCACCAGCCGAACAGGCAACCTCGATGAAAAACTGTTTTTT. This gives the protein CATSRTGNLDEKLFF. The complete variable domain, with remaining parts taken from reference TRBV15 and TRBJ1-4, reads DAMVIQNPRYQVTQFGKPVTLSCSQTLNHNVMYWYQQKSSQAPKLLFHYYDKDFNNEADTPDNFQSRRPNTSFCFLDIRSPGLGDTAMYLCATSRTGNLDEKLFFGSGTQLSVL.

As to this clonotype: A read error may produce the germline difference seen at one junction end. The chain couples TRBV12-3 or TRBV12-4 to TRBJ2-3; D unclear. The length of the CDR3 is 15 residues. DNA of the CDR3: TGTGCCAGCAGCCCAGGACGACTCAGCACAGATATGCAGTATTTT. Translating gives CASSPGRLSTDMQYF.

This clonotype was recorded once. The V and J genes are TRBV4-3 and TRBJ1-1; D uncertain. The CDR3 is 13 residues long. Germline CDR1 LGHNA, CDR2 YSLEER. V was cut by 1 base and J by 6 bases, with 9 bases left in between. The CDR3 protein is CASSQVEGAEAFF. CDR3 nucleotide sequence: TGCGCCAGCAGCCAAGTTGAGGGCGCTGAAGCTTTCTTT.

The V gene is TRBV4-1, the J gene TRBJ1-1, with D maybe TRBD1 (6 bases). Between the trimmed V and J ends, which lost 1 base and 2 bases, there was a span of 11 bases. The CDR3 length is 15 residues. The germline CDR1 and CDR2 sequences are MGHRA and YSYEKL. CDR3 loop: CASSQGAGANTEAFF. Here the CDR3 DNA reads TGCGCCAGCAGCCAAGGTGCAGGGGCTAACACTGAAGCTTTCTTT.

The V call is TRBV6-2 or TRBV6-3, the J call TRBJ2-5, with D unresolved. V lost 4 bases, J lost 11 bases, and 17 bases lay in between. The CDR3 has 13 amino acids. Germline lookup yields CDR1 MNHEY and CDR2 SVGEGT. CDR3 residues: CASSSRRPNEQYF. The CDR3 nucleotides are TGTGCCAGCAGTTCGCGGAGACCAAATGAGCAGTACTTC.

The chain links TRBV20-1 to TRBJ1-2; D gene ambiguous. Per germline, CDR1 DFQATT and CDR2 SNEGSKA (reference sequence). The CDR3 loop spans 12 amino acids. The V gene lost 3 bases and the J gene lost 6 bases, with 11 bases spanning the gap. This chain's CDR3 is CSARYQNDGYTF. In DNA, the CDR3 is TGCAGTGCTAGGTACCAGAACGATGGCTACACCTTC.

This clonotype was found a few times. V gene TRBV6-1 combines with J gene TRBJ2-1, with D perhaps assigned TRBD1 or TRBD2 (6 bases each). CDR3 length equals 15 residues. V was pared by 7 bases and J by 6 bases, with 19 bases between. Germline V gene data show CDR1 as MNHNS and CDR2 as SASEGT. CDR3: CASTERGALGNEQFF. CDR3 nucleotide sequence: TGTGCCAGCACCGAAAGGGGGGCCTTGGGCAATGAGCAGTTCTTC.

V usage is TRBV29-1 and J usage is TRBJ2-2; D is possibly TRBD1 (6 bases). Trimming took off 2 bases at V and 4 bases at J, with 11 bases between the two ends. There are 14 residues in the CDR3. CDR1 and CDR2 from the germline V gene are SQVTM and ANQGSEA. CDR3 residues: CSVEYQGSTGELFF. DNA for the CDR3: TGCAGCGTTGAATACCAGGGGAGCACCGGGGAGCTGTTTTTT.

This clonotype was picked up a small number of times. V is TRBV5-1 and J is TRBJ2-3, with a tentative D call TRBD2 (6 bases). The CDR3 is 11 residues long. From germline, CDR1 is SGHRS and CDR2 YFSETQ. V lost 4 bases to trimming and J lost 13 bases, with 13 bases between them. This CDR3 is CASSSNRGEYF. The CDR3 region has the DNA TGCGCCAGCAGCAGCAACCGCGGGGAGTATTTT.

J is TRBJ2-4 and V is TRBV7-9, with D possibly being TRBD1 (5 bases). Germline CDR1 is SEHNR and CDR2 is FQNEAQ (reference sequence). The CDR3 covers 19 residues. Trimming took 2 bases from V and 5 from J, leaving 25 bases between them. CDR3 loop: CASSLKGFGGRALENIQYF. The DNA of the CDR3 is TGTGCCAGCAGCTTAAAAGGATTTGGTGGCAGGGCGTTAGAAAACATTCAGTACTTC.

This clonotype was seen more than once but under ten times. The chain uses TRBV6-5 and TRBJ2-1; maybe TRBD2 (5 bases). With 2 bases removed from V and 5 bases from J, the gap between germline ends came to 7 bases. The V gene's germline CDR1 is MNHEY and CDR2 SVGAGI. CDR3 length equals 13 residues. This chain's CDR3 is CASSYGLDNEQFF. For the CDR3, the DNA is TGTGCCAGCAGTTACGGACTCGACAATGAGCAGTTCTTC.

This clonotype has just a few counts. The gene calls are TRBV3-1 and TRBJ2-5; possibly TRBD2 for D (5 bases). Between the trimmed V and J ends, which lost 3 bases and 2 bases, there was a span of 7 bases. This CDR3 contains 13 residues. The V gene's germline CDR1 is LGHDT and CDR2 YNNKEL (reference sequence). CDR3: CASSHRGQETQYF. Here the CDR3 DNA reads TGTGCCAGCAGCCACCGGGGACAAGAGACCCAGTACTTC.

The chain is built from TRBV7-2 and TRBJ2-5; 7 positions match TRBD1. Germline V lookup: CDR1 SGHTA, CDR2 FQGNSA. The V and J ends lost 4 bases and 11 bases, in that order; junction bases with no gene match: 16. The CDR3 has 15 residues. CDR3 loop: CASSSRRTGASGQYF. The CDR3 bases are TGTGCCAGCAGCTCGCGTCGAACAGGGGCGTCGGGTCAGTACTTC.

Only a few counts were recorded for this clonotype. V usage is TRBV11-3 and J usage is TRBJ2-2; maybe TRBD1 (5 bases). The CDR3 runs to 14 residues. The V and J ends lost 8 bases and 0 bases respectively, with 10 bases between them. CDR1 SGHNT and CDR2 YENEEA come from the germline V gene. CDR3 loop: CASRQGTNTGELFF. The CDR3 DNA reads as TGTGCCAGCCGGCAGGGAACGAACACCGGGGAGCTGTTTTTT.

V gene TRBV4-3 combines with J gene TRBJ1-1; D not resolved. CDR1 is LGHNA, CDR2 YSLEER, per germline. V was shortened by 0 bases and J by 6 bases, with 11 bases between the two germline ends. The CDR3 is 14 amino acids. CDR3 nucleotide sequence: TGCGCCAGCAGCCAAGAATTGGCTCGCCCTGAAGCTTTCTTT. It translates to CASSQELARPEAFF.

This clonotype was recorded a few times. The chain uses TRBV2 and TRBJ1-5; D gene uncertain. The CDR3 extends over 12 amino acids. Germline V gene sequence: CDR1 SNHLY, CDR2 FYNNEI. V lost 3 bases to trimming and J lost 7 bases, with 7 bases between them. The CDR3 spells CASSDVWQPQHF. In DNA form, the CDR3 reads TGTGCCAGCAGTGATGTATGGCAGCCCCAGCATTTT.

Note on this clonotype: A far larger clone is off by one base, so a read error is likely. The chain joins TRBV7-2 to TRBJ2-1, with D perhaps TRBD1 (5 bases). The CDR3 contains 15 residues. The V gene lost 1 base and the J gene lost 0 bases, with 7 bases spanning the gap. CDR1 is SGHTA and CDR2 is FQGNSA in the germline V gene. The CDR3 DNA reads as TGTGCCAGCAGCTTAGACAGGCGCTCCTACAATGAGCAGTTCTTC. Translated: CASSLDRRSYNEQFF.

For this clonotype: A much more abundant neighbour one base away suggests this may be a read error. The J gene is TRBJ2-5, the V gene TRBV20-1; 7 nucleotides match TRBD2. The germline V gene encodes CDR1 DFQATT and CDR2 SNEGSKA (reference sequence). The CDR3 is 14 residues long. V shed 6 bases, J shed 11 bases, and the junction held 18 bases outside the gene matches. The CDR3 loop is CSASRTGGYNEQYF. Here the CDR3 DNA reads TGCAGTGCGAGCAGGACGGGGGGATACAATGAGCAGTACTTC.

The chain recombines TRBV28 with TRBJ2-3, with a weak D call TRBD1 (5 bases). Germline values: CDR1 MDHEN, CDR2 SYDVKM. The CDR3 consists of 17 residues. Trimming removed 3 bases at V and 7 bases at J, with 23 bases between. CDR3 sequence (DNA): TGTGCCAGCAGTTTTCGGACCCTCGGATTAGCAGGGAATACGCAGTATTTT. It specifies CASSFRTLGLAGNTQYF.

V gene TRBV9 combines with J gene TRBJ1-1; TRBD1 is a possible D gene (5 bases). Trimming stripped 4 bases from V and 5 bases from J, with 15 bases between. This CDR3 is 14 amino acids long. CDR1 is SGDLS, CDR2 YYNGEE, per germline. The CDR3 DNA is TGTGCCAGCAGCCCCAGCCGGGGGGGGACTGAAGCTTTCTTT. Encoded protein: CASSPSRGGTEAFF.

V gene TRBV20-1 combines with J gene TRBJ2-1; 7 positions agree with TRBD2. This CDR3 is built from 11 residues. V trimming: 4 bases; J trimming: 12 bases; junction bases outside the gene matches: 6. CDR1 DFQATT and CDR2 SNEGSKA come from the germline V gene (reference sequence). CDR3 amino acids: CSATGGLGQFF. The DNA for the CDR3 is TGCAGTGCTACCGGGGGGTTAGGGCAGTTCTTC.

V usage is TRBV6-6 and J usage is TRBJ1-4; D is undetermined. The germline V gene has CDR1 MNHNY and CDR2 SVGAGI (reference sequence). Trimming took off 5 bases at V and 5 bases at J, with 18 bases between the two ends. The CDR3 loop spans 16 amino acids. The CDR3 region has the DNA TGTGCCAGCAGTCCGGCCGATCGGGGTCGGAATGAAAAACTGTTTTTT. Protein sequence: CASSPADRGRNEKLFF.

V usage is TRBV20-1 and J usage is TRBJ1-4; D ambiguous. V gave up 6 bases and J gave up 8 bases, with 16 bases separating them. CDR1 is DFQATT, CDR2 SNEGSKA, per germline (reference sequence). The CDR3 is 13 residues long. The CDR3 loop reads CSAPLQVGEKLFF. The CDR3 nucleotides read TGCAGTGCCCCGCTGCAGGTGGGGGAAAAACTGTTTTTT.

V usage is TRBV30 and J usage is TRBJ2-2; 7 nucleotides align to TRBD2. Looked up from germline, CDR1 is GTSNPN and CDR2 is SVGIG (reference sequence). The V segment lost 0 bases and the J segment 3 bases; nucleotides outside the gene matches: 4. This CDR3 has 15 residues. The chain's CDR3 is CAWSVAGRDTGELFF. DNA for the CDR3: TGTGCCTGGAGTGTAGCGGGAAGGGACACCGGGGAGCTGTTTTTT.

The rearrangement joins TRBV9 to TRBJ2-2; D is perhaps TRBD1 or TRBD2 (5 bases each). CDR1 and CDR2 (germline): SGDLS, YYNGEE. The CDR3 spans 15 residues. Deletions cut 0 bases from V and 0 bases from J, with 6 bases between. The CDR3 DNA reads as TGTGCCAGCAGCGTAGTGGGGGCGAACACCGGGGAGCTGTTTTTT. It translates to CASSVVGANTGELFF.

The chain is built from TRBV2 and TRBJ1-2, with no clear D. The CDR3 loop spans 11 amino acids. The V gene's germline CDR1 is SNHLY and CDR2 FYNNEI. The V end was cut by 10 bases, the J end by 7 bases, with 13 bases between. The CDR3 loop is CATTYSGGYTF. In DNA form, the CDR3 reads TGTGCCACTACCTACTCGGGTGGCTACACCTTC.